The rows below give T cell receptor beta chains drawn from one sample of a study of T cells in lung cancer brain metastases. Profiled with immunoSEQ multiplex PCR; TCRdb holds only in-frame clones, not every one. The data show about 4,900 clones, with around 83% seen just once and around 3.1% held by the top ten. Sequenced input: tumor tissue from the primary lung tumor. The receptor source for this set is a woman in her forties or fifties with non-small cell lung cancer. The CDR3 runs from the conserved cysteine through the conserved F or W. The D gene is left open where the match is weak. The size of a clone is reported for some rows only, either as once, few or many, or as a class for expanded clones.

TRBV6-1	NA	TRBJ1-2	NA	CASSERVRNYGYTF	TGTGCCAGCAGTGAAAGGGTCAGAAACTATGGCTACACCTTC
TRBV18	NA	TRBJ1-2	NA	CASSHPLNLTNYGYTF	TGTGCCAGCTCACATCCCCTCAACCTGACTAACTATGGCTACACCTTC
TRBV5-1	TRBD2	TRBJ2-3	NA	CASSWPLEAGSTDTQYF	TGCGCCAGCAGCTGGCCATTGGAAGCGGGGAGCACAGATACGCAGTATTTT
TRBV2	NA	TRBJ1-1	NA	CASKFDGIMNTETFF	TGTGCCAGTAAGTTTGACGGGATTATGAACACTGAAACTTTCTTT
TRBV11-3	NA	TRBJ2-1	NA	CASSLSRREYNEQFF	TGTGCCAGCAGCTTATCCAGGAGAGAATACAATGAGCAGTTCTTC
TRBV11-3	NA	TRBJ2-2	NA	CASSYAVGSNTGELFF	TGTGCCAGCAGTTACGCCGTTGGGTCTAACACCGGGGAGCTGTTTTTT
TRBV28	TRBD2	TRBJ2-3	NA	CASSGQGLAGGHTQYF	TGTGCCAGCAGTGGACAGGGACTAGCGGGAGGGCATACGCAGTATTTT
TRBV7-9	TRBD2	TRBJ2-5	NA	CASSPSGIGETQYF	TGTGCCAGCAGCCCTAGCGGGATCGGGGAGACCCAGTACTTC
TRBV4-2	NA	TRBJ2-5	once	CASSQGGSGGRWETQYF	TGTGCCAGCAGCCAAGGGGGGTCGGGGGGCCGGTGGGAGACCCAGTACTTC
TRBV2	NA	TRBJ1-2	NA	CASQWSQANYGYTF	TGTGCCAGCCAATGGTCCCAAGCTAACTATGGCTACACCTTC
TRBV19	NA	TRBJ1-6	NA	CASSIRDLNSPLHF	TGTGCCAGTAGTATCCGGGACCTTAATTCACCCCTCCACTTT
TRBV9	TRBD2	TRBJ2-3	NA	CASSQRGGQGGTDTQYF	TGTGCCAGCTCCCAGCGGGGGGGCCAGGGGGGCACAGATACGCAGTATTTT
TRBV27	TRBD1	TRBJ1-1	NA	CASSIRGQGAIYPAEAFF	TGTGCCAGCAGTATTAGAGGACAGGGGGCGATTTATCCGGCTGAAGCTTTCTTT
TRBV11-2	TRBD1	TRBJ2-3	NA	CASSSGGAGGRDTQYF	TGTGCCAGCAGCTCTGGAGGTGCAGGGGGTCGCGATACGCAGTATTTT
TRBV19	NA	TRBJ2-7	NA	CASSPRAAAYEQYF	TGTGCCAGTAGTCCACGGGCAGCTGCCTACGAGCAGTACTTC
TRBV9	NA	TRBJ2-7	once	CASSPAPGGGEQYF	TGTGCCAGCAGCCCAGCCCCAGGGGGGGGCGAGCAGTACTTC
TRBV7-7	NA	TRBJ2-1	once	CASSLGGPIDEQFF	TGTGCTAGCAGCCTGGGCGGCCCTATAGATGAGCAGTTCTTC
TRBV16	TRBD1	TRBJ1-5	NA	CASRRGQYNQPQHF	TGTGCCAGCAGGAGGGGGCAGTACAATCAGCCCCAGCATTTT
TRBV6-4	TRBD2	TRBJ2-3	NA	CASSASPGTSGRVGLDTQYF	TGTGCCAGCAGTGCCTCACCCGGGACTAGCGGGAGAGTGGGGTTGGATACGCAGTATTTT
TRBV5-6	NA	TRBJ2-2	NA	CASSLSRRVGLYTGELFF	TGTGCCAGCAGCTTGAGTAGGAGAGTCGGCCTCTACACCGGGGAGCTGTTTTTT
TRBV5-4	TRBD2	TRBJ2-3	NA	CASSAGTSKSTDTQYF	TGTGCCAGCAGCGCCGGGACTAGCAAGAGCACAGATACGCAGTATTTT
TRBV6-4	TRBD2	TRBJ2-1	NA	CASSDGTRMGEQFF	TGTGCCAGCAGTGACGGGACTAGGATGGGTGAGCAGTTCTTC
TRBV11-3	NA	TRBJ2-2	once	CASSLTANTGELFF	TGTGCCAGCAGCTTAACAGCGAACACCGGGGAGCTGTTTTTT
TRBV7-4	TRBD1	TRBJ1-2	NA	CASSLGGQGANYGYTF	TGTGCCAGCAGCTTAGGGGGACAGGGGGCGAACTATGGCTACACCTTC
TRBV5-8	TRBD2	TRBJ2-3	NA	CASIGLAGGLTQYF	TGTGCCAGCATAGGCCTAGCGGGGGGTCTAACGCAGTATTTT
TRBV19	TRBD1	TRBJ1-2	NA	CASSPTGERGYTF	TGTGCCAGTAGTCCGACAGGGGAACGTGGCTACACCTTC
TRBV28	NA	TRBJ1-1	NA	CASSLGVRAFF	TGTGCCAGCAGTCTAGGGGTACGAGCTTTCTTT
TRBV6-4	TRBD2	TRBJ2-3	NA	CASSETSGGTDTQYF	TGTGCCAGCAGTGAGACTAGCGGGGGCACAGATACGCAGTATTTT
TRBV19	NA	TRBJ2-6	NA	CASSIEEGSGANVLTF	TGTGCCAGTAGTATAGAGGAGGGCTCTGGGGCCAACGTCCTGACTTTC
TRBV6-4	NA	TRBJ2-2	large	CASSDRDTGELFF	TGTGCCAGCAGTGACAGGGACACCGGGGAGCTGTTTTTT
TRBV19	NA	TRBJ1-5	NA	CASSIGRGSSNQPQHF	TGTGCCAGTAGTATAGGTAGGGGCTCAAGCAATCAGCCCCAGCATTTT
TRBV5-6	NA	TRBJ2-5	NA	CASSPVSSEETQYF	TGTGCCAGCAGCCCTGTCAGCTCCGAGGAGACCCAGTACTTC
TRBV6-5	TRBD2	TRBJ2-1	NA	CASRGTSGKEQFF	TGTGCCAGCAGGGGGACTAGCGGGAAGGAGCAGTTCTTC
TRBV27	NA	TRBJ2-7	NA	CASLPWGASPDEQYF	TGTGCCAGCCTCCCGTGGGGGGCCAGTCCCGACGAGCAGTACTTC
TRBV6-5	NA	TRBJ1-2	NA	CANSLQPNYGYTF	TGTGCCAACAGCTTACAGCCTAACTATGGCTACACCTTC
TRBV7-3	TRBD1	TRBJ2-2	NA	CASSPSGTGLTGELFF	TGTGCCAGCAGCCCGAGTGGGACAGGATTGACCGGGGAGCTGTTTTTT
TRBV7-9	TRBD1	TRBJ1-3	NA	CASSYPQGESGNTIYF	TGTGCCAGCAGTTACCCACAGGGGGAATCTGGAAACACCATATATTTT
TRBV7-2	NA	TRBJ1-1	few	CASSFLRGGEAFF	TGTGCCAGCAGCTTCCTCAGGGGCGGCGAAGCTTTCTTT
TRBV5-1	NA	TRBJ2-5	NA	CASSLEQETQYF	TGCGCCAGCAGCCTAGAGCAAGAGACCCAGTACTTC
TRBV6-6	NA	TRBJ1-5	NA	CASSPYLTDSNQPQHF	TGTGCCAGCAGTCCATACCTTACAGATAGCAATCAGCCCCAGCATTTT
TRBV7-9	TRBD1	TRBJ2-3	NA	CASSLTGGTDTQYF	TGTGCCAGCAGCCTGACAGGGGGGACAGATACGCAGTATTTT
TRBV7-2	TRBD1	TRBJ1-4	once	CASSSQGGSNEKLFF	TGTGCCAGCAGCTCTCAGGGGGGGTCTAATGAAAAACTGTTTTTT
TRBV9	TRBD1	TRBJ1-6	NA	CASSVLGGNSPLHF	TGTGCCAGCAGCGTACTAGGGGGCAATTCACCCCTCCACTTT
TRBV4-1	NA	TRBJ1-5	NA	CASSQGRNQPQHF	TGCGCCAGCAGCCAAGGACGCAATCAGCCCCAGCATTTT
TRBV5-4	TRBD1	TRBJ1-3	NA	CASSWDRGTGNTIYF	TGTGCCAGCAGCTGGGACAGGGGAACCGGAAACACCATATATTTT
TRBV29-1	NA	TRBJ2-3	NA	CSVEDPLSASAQYF	TGCAGCGTTGAAGACCCCCTTTCGGCCAGTGCGCAGTATTTT
TRBV2	NA	TRBJ2-2	NA	CASSADTNTGELFF	TGTGCCAGCAGTGCTGACACGAACACCGGGGAGCTGTTTTTT
TRBV28	TRBD1	TRBJ2-1	NA	CASRTGTGHNEQFF	TGTGCCAGCAGGACCGGGACAGGCCACAATGAGCAGTTCTTC
TRBV7-2	NA	TRBJ1-2	NA	CASSPPIIYGYTF	TGTGCCAGCAGCCCCCCTATTATCTATGGCTACACCTTC